One and the same sample provided the 9 T cell receptor beta chains below, sequenced in a study of blood T cell repertoires in COVID-19. Produced via immunoSEQ multiplex PCR; TCRdb's table is partial and in-frame only. The profile shows approximately 80,000 clones, 88% of them singletons. The sample taken for sequencing was peripheral blood. The receptors come from a human donor in a cohort sampled during active COVID-19.

The rearrangement links TRBV2 to TRBJ2-1, with D tentatively TRBD1 (6 bases). V was cut by 4 bases and J by 8 bases, with 12 bases left in between. This CDR3 has 13 residues. Germline CDR1 SNHLY, CDR2 FYNNEI. The CDR3 is CASSADRKDEQFF. DNA of the CDR3: TGTGCCAGCAGTGCCGACAGGAAGGATGAGCAGTTCTTC. Drawing the rest from reference TRBV2 and TRBJ2-1, the complete variable domain is EPEVTQTPSHQVTQMGQEVILRCVPISNHLYFYWYRQILGQKVEFLVSFYNNEISEKSEIFDDQFSVERPDGSNFTLKIRSTKLEDSAMYFCASSADRKDEQFFGPGTRLTVL.

The V and J genes are TRBV7-9 and TRBJ2-5, with unresolved D. Germline V lookup: CDR1 SEHNR, CDR2 FQNEAQ (reference sequence). The ends were cut back, 4 bases at V and 2 bases at J, with 14 bases in the middle. The CDR3 covers 15 residues. CDR3 amino acids: CASSSVTRFQETQYF. The CDR3 DNA follows: TGTGCCAGCAGCTCCGTAACCCGGTTTCAAGAGACCCAGTACTTC. The full variable domain, completed using reference TRBV7-9 and TRBJ2-5, is DTGVSQNPRHKITKRGQNVTFRCDPISEHNRLYWYRQTLGQGPEFLTYFQNEAQLEKSRLLSDRFSAERPKGSFSTLEIQRTEQGDSAMYLCASSSVTRFQETQYFGPGTRLLVL.

There are a few counts of this clone. The chain joins TRBV5-1 to TRBJ2-5, with D possibly matching TRBD1 (5 bases). The CDR3 covers 15 residues. The germline V and J ends were trimmed by 0 bases and 1 base, with 10 bases remaining between them. CDR1 and CDR2 (germline): SGHRS, YFSETQ. CDR3 bases: TGCGCCAGCAGCTTGGCCGGACAATCCCAAGAGACCCAGTACTTC. It specifies CASSLAGQSQETQYF. Using reference TRBV5-1 and TRBJ2-5 for the parts outside the CDR3, the full variable domain is KAGVTQTPRYLIKTRGQQVTLSCSPISGHRSVSWYQQTPGQGLQFLFEYFSETQRNKGNFPGRFSGRQFSNSRSEMNVSTLELGDSALYLCASSLAGQSQETQYFGPGTRLLVL.

The chain couples TRBV6-1 to TRBJ1-2; TRBD1 aligns across 7 bases. Trimming removed 6 bases from V and 3 bases from J; junction bases left unmatched: 4. The germline V gene encodes CDR1 MNHNS and CDR2 SASEGT. This CDR3 is 13 amino acids long. The CDR3 bases are TGTGCCAGCAGGCCTACAGGGGACTATGGCTACACCTTC. This encodes CASRPTGDYGYTF.

The rearrangement uses TRBV2 and TRBJ2-3; 9 bases map to TRBD2. Germline values: CDR1 SNHLY, CDR2 FYNNEI. The V gene end was trimmed by 6 bases and the J gene end by 11 bases; junction bases not matched to a gene: 12. This CDR3 region has 14 residues. The CDR3 spells CASSARTSERGQYF. The CDR3 nucleotides are TGTGCCAGCAGCGCGCGGACTAGCGAGCGGGGGCAGTATTTT.

The chain couples TRBV7-6 to TRBJ1-1; D gene ambiguous. The V end was cut by 4 bases, the J end by 2 bases, with 14 bases between. The V gene's germline CDR1 is SGHVS and CDR2 FNYEAQ. The CDR3 extends over 15 amino acids. In nucleotides, the CDR3 is TGTGCCAGCAGCTCCTCGTGGGCAGGCAACACTGAAGCTTTCTTT. As protein: CASSSSWAGNTEAFF. Together with reference TRBV7-6 and TRBJ1-1, the CDR3 gives the full variable domain: GAGVSQSPRYKVTKRGQDVALRCDPISGHVSLYWYRQALGQGPEFLTYFNYEAQQDKSGLPNDRFSAERPEGSISTLTIQRTEQRDSAMYRCASSSSWAGNTEAFFGQGTRLTVV.

The V and J genes are TRBV15 and TRBJ1-3; D not resolved. Trimming took off 0 bases at V and 0 bases at J, with 9 bases between the two ends. The CDR3 loop spans 16 amino acids. Germline loops: CDR1 LNHNV, CDR2 YYDKDF (reference sequence). The CDR3 reads CATSRDPTNSGNTIYF. As DNA, the CDR3 is TGTGCCACCAGCAGAGATCCTACCAACTCTGGAAACACCATATATTTT.

This clone was recorded only once. This chain joins TRBV11-2 and TRBJ2-4, with 7 bases lining up with TRBD1. This CDR3 has 13 amino acids. With V trimmed by 5 bases and J by 5 bases, 3 bases remained unmatched. The germline V gene encodes CDR1 SGHAT and CDR2 FQNNGV. The CDR3 nucleotides read TGTGCCAGCAGCCCGGGGACAGAAAACATTCAGTACTTC. It specifies CASSPGTENIQYF.

A few counts support this clone. The V call is TRBV7-9, the J call TRBJ1-5; weak D call: TRBD1 (6 bases). V was pared by 4 bases and J by 7 bases, with 8 bases between. The CDR3 length is 12 residues. Germline V gives CDR1 SEHNR, CDR2 FQNEAQ (reference sequence). The CDR3 sequence: CASSSTGQPQHF. The CDR3 DNA sequence: TGTGCCAGCAGCTCGACAGGACAGCCCCAGCATTTT.